The 10 T cell receptor beta chains listed next were all sequenced from one sample in a study of blood T cells in healthy people across ages. Through a sample-barcoded 5' primer and a J-beta primer mix, a second PCR was run for about 6 to 11 cycles. A single record per CDR3 protein comes from TCRdb applying MiXCR to the 5' RACE reads. The sample lists about 1.5 million distinct CDR3 sequences, about 42% occurring once. Sequencing was performed on blood. Source of these receptors: a young woman in good health.

This chain uses TRBV6-6 with TRBJ1-1; D remains ambiguous. The V gene lost 2 bases and the J gene lost 6 bases, with 16 bases spanning the gap. The CDR3 extends over 15 amino acids. Germline lookup yields CDR1 MNHNY and CDR2 SVGAGI (reference sequence). The CDR3 region has the DNA TGTGCCAGCAGTTACGCGGGCAGGATCGAGGCTGAAGCTTTCTTT. It codes for CASSYAGRIEAEAFF.

This clonotype was observed a handful of times. The V gene is TRBV29-1, the J gene TRBJ2-6; D ambiguous. Germline CDR1 and CDR2: SQVTM and ANQGSEA. V shed 5 bases and J shed 1 base, with 6 bases lying between them. The CDR3 spans 13 residues. This CDR3 is CSVLRSGANVLTF. For the CDR3, the DNA is TGCAGCGTTTTGAGGTCTGGGGCCAACGTCCTGACTTTC.

This chain connects TRBV7-9 to TRBJ1-4; D possibly corresponds to TRBD1 (5 bases). The germline gives CDR1 SEHNR, CDR2 FQNEAQ (reference sequence). Trimming cost V 5 bases and J 5 bases, with 15 bases left between them. The CDR3 extends over 15 amino acids. CDR3 in amino acids: CASSPGESSNEKLFF. The CDR3 coding sequence is TGTGCCAGCAGCCCGGGGGAGTCATCGAATGAAAAACTGTTTTTT.

This clonotype is a singleton in its sample. The chain links TRBV5-1 to TRBJ2-5, with TRBD1 matching over 11 bases. The CDR3 contains 17 residues. V lost 4 bases, J lost 9 bases, and 17 bases stayed unmatched. Germline CDR1 is SGHRS and CDR2 is YFSETQ. The CDR3 nucleotides read TGCGCCAGCAGCCCAAACGCCGGGACAGGGGGATTTGCGGCCCAGTACTTC. It translates to CASSPNAGTGGFAAQYF.

This rearrangement joins TRBV6-5 to TRBJ2-3; TRBD2 agrees at 7 bases. This CDR3 is built from 13 residues. The germline V gene encodes CDR1 MNHEY and CDR2 SVGAGI. The junction had 3 bases not matched to a gene; V was cut back by 8 bases and J by 1 base. The DNA of the CDR3 is TGTGCCAGCTGTCGGGAGGGCACAGATACGCAGTATTTT. The encoded protein is CASCREGTDTQYF.

This clonotype has a handful of counts. V and J are TRBV7-9 and TRBJ2-1; D unclear. V was shortened by 4 bases and J by 0 bases, with 10 bases between the two germline ends. Germline loops: CDR1 SEHNR, CDR2 FQNEAQ (reference sequence). This CDR3 region has 15 residues. CDR3 sequence reads: CASSSDPASYNEQFF. The CDR3 DNA is TGTGCCAGCAGCTCCGACCCGGCCTCCTACAATGAGCAGTTCTTC.

This sequence joins TRBV20-1 and TRBJ2-7; 10 bases match TRBD2. With 5 bases clipped from V and 0 bases from J, the junction kept 4 bases outside the gene matches. CDR1 and CDR2 from the germline V gene are DFQATT and SNEGSKA (reference sequence). This CDR3 has 14 amino acids. The CDR3 protein is CSAASSGGSYEQYF. CDR3 coding DNA: TGCAGTGCTGCCTCTAGCGGGGGCTCCTACGAGCAGTACTTC.

J is TRBJ1-1 and V is TRBV28, with D maybe TRBD1 (5 bases). V was clipped by 7 bases and J by 8 bases, with 11 bases between them. Germline assignment: CDR1 MDHEN and CDR2 SYDVKM. This CDR3 is built from 11 residues. The CDR3 DNA is TGTGCCAGCATGACAGTAAACGAAGCTTTCTTT. Its protein product is CASMTVNEAFF.

CDR3 region: CAWSGKYEQYF. The CDR3 nucleotides read TGTGCCTGGAGCGGAAAATACGAGCAGTACTTC. The chain links TRBV30 to TRBJ2-4, with unresolved D. The J call may be mistaken, given a closer DNA end match to TRBJ2-7. CDR1 and CDR2 from the germline V gene are GTSNPN and SVGIG (reference sequence). The CDR3 totals 11 residues.

This clonotype showed up just a few times. The chain couples TRBV20-1 to TRBJ2-1; 11 bases line up with TRBD2. This CDR3 contains 16 residues. Per germline, CDR1 DFQATT and CDR2 SNEGSKA (reference sequence). The V segment lost 2 bases and the J segment 6 bases; nucleotides outside the gene matches: 9. The CDR3 is CSARSYTSGSSNEQFF. The CDR3, as DNA: TGCAGTGCTAGAAGCTACACTAGCGGGAGCAGCAATGAGCAGTTCTTC.